The entry below gives a single T cell receptor beta chain sequence along with its context. The data belong to a study of blood T cell repertoires in COVID-19. CDR1 is SGHRS and CDR2 is YFSETQ in the germline V gene. V was clipped by 0 bases and J by 5 bases, with 11 bases between them. This CDR3 has 14 amino acids. The protocol was immunoSEQ multiplex PCR, while the TCRdb copy is restricted to in-frame clones and leaves out a portion. Of around 250,000 clones listed, roughly 84% are singletons. The source material was peripheral blood. This TCR was recovered from a woman in her forties who had recovered from COVID-19. This rearrangement joins TRBV5-1 to TRBJ1-1; D may be TRBD1 (5 bases). In DNA, the CDR3 is TGCGCCAGCAGCTTGGCCCGGGGGGGAACTGAAGCTTTCTTT. Its translation is CASSLARGGTEAFF.